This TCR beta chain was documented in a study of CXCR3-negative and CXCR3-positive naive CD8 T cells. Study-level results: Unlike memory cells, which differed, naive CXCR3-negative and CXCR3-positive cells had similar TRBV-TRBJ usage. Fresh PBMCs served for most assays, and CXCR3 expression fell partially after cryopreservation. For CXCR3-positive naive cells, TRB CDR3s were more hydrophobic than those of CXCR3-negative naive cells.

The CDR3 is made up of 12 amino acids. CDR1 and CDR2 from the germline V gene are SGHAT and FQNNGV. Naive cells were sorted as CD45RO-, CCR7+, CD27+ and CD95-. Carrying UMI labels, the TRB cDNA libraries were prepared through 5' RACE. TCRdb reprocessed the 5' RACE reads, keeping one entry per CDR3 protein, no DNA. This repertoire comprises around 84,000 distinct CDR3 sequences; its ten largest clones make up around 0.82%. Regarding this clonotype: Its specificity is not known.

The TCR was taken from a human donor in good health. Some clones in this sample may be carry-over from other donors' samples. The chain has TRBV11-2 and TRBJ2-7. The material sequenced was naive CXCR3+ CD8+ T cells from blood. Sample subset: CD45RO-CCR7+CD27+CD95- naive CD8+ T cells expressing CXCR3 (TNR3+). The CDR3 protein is CASSYSINEQYF. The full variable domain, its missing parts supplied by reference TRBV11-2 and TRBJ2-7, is EAGVAQSPRYKIIEKRQSVAFWCNPISGHATLYWYQQILGQGPKLLIQFQNNGVVDDSQLPKDRFSAERLKGVDSTLKIQPAKLEDSAVYLCASSYSINEQYFGPGTRLTVT.